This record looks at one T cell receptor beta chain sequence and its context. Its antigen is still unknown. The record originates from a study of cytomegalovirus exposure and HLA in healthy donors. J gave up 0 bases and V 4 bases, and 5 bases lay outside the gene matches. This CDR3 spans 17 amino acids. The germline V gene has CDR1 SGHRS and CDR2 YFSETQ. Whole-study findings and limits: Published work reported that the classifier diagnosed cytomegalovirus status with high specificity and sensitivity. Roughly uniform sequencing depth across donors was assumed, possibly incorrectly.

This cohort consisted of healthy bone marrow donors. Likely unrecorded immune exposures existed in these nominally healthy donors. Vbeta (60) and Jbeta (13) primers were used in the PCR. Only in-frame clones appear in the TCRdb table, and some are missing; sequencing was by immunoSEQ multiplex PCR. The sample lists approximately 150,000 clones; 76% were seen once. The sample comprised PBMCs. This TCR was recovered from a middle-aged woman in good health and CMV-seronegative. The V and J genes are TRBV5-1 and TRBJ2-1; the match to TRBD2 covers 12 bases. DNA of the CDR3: TGCGCCAGCAGCGCCGGACTAGCGGGATACTCCTACAATGAGCAGTTCTTC. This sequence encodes CASSAGLAGYSYNEQFF.